A selection of T cell receptor beta chains follows, all from one sample in a study of blood T cell repertoires in COVID-19. Clones were sequenced by immunoSEQ multiplex PCR, and TCRdb holds only the in-frame ones, with some missing. The sample lists roughly 160,000 clones, more than 75% occurring once. Material for sequencing was peripheral blood. The source of these receptors is a woman of 80 years or more with COVID-19, enrolled during active disease. Each CDR3 is given with its conserved first and last residue. The order of the fields is V gene, D gene, CDR3 length, J gene, clone size, CDR3 protein, CDR3 DNA. D genes are given only for firm matches. Rows give clone size only sometimes, using once, few, many, or a class for an expanded clone.

v_call: TRBV9
d_call: -
cdr3_length: 14
j_call: TRBJ1-2
clone_size: -
cdr3_aa: CASSARLGPPGYTF
cdr3_nt: TGTGCCAGCAGCGCGCGCTTGGGCCCTCCTGGCTACACCTTC

v_call: TRBV6-6
d_call: -
cdr3_length: 14
j_call: TRBJ1-1
clone_size: -
cdr3_aa: CASVMGTSRAEAFF
cdr3_nt: TGTGCCAGCGTGATGGGGACATCTAGGGCTGAAGCTTTCTTT

v_call: TRBV3-1/TRBV3-2
d_call: -
cdr3_length: 13
j_call: TRBJ2-3
clone_size: -
cdr3_aa: CASSRPTGDTQYF
cdr3_nt: TGTGCCAGCAGTCGACCCACAGGGGATACGCAGTATTTT

v_call: TRBV6-1
d_call: -
cdr3_length: 15
j_call: TRBJ2-2
clone_size: -
cdr3_aa: CASSEATGLTGELFF
cdr3_nt: TGTGCCAGCAGTGAAGCGACGGGTCTGACCGGGGAGCTGTTTTTT

v_call: TRBV7-2
d_call: TRBD1
cdr3_length: 12
j_call: TRBJ1-3
clone_size: -
cdr3_aa: CASSQDRSTIYF
cdr3_nt: TGTGCCAGCAGCCAGGACAGGTCGACCATATATTTT

v_call: TRBV6-6
d_call: -
cdr3_length: 15
j_call: TRBJ2-1
clone_size: -
cdr3_aa: CASTITGDSGNEQFF
cdr3_nt: TGTGCCAGCACCATAACTGGAGACTCTGGAAATGAGCAGTTCTTC

v_call: TRBV5-1
d_call: -
cdr3_length: 17
j_call: TRBJ2-6
clone_size: few
cdr3_aa: CASGLNTASSGANVLTF
cdr3_nt: TGCGCCAGCGGGTTGAATACAGCTTCCTCTGGGGCCAACGTCCTGACTTTC

v_call: TRBV5-1
d_call: -
cdr3_length: 14
j_call: TRBJ1-2
clone_size: -
cdr3_aa: CASSPGEGRGGYTF
cdr3_nt: TGCGCCAGCAGCCCGGGAGAGGGACGAGGAGGCTACACCTTC

v_call: TRBV5-1
d_call: -
cdr3_length: 13
j_call: TRBJ1-1
clone_size: -
cdr3_aa: CASSLGGNTEAFF
cdr3_nt: TGCGCCAGCAGCTTGGGAGGGAACACTGAAGCTTTCTTT

v_call: TRBV28
d_call: TRBD1
cdr3_length: 13
j_call: TRBJ1-2
clone_size: -
cdr3_aa: CASSRTGVYGYTF
cdr3_nt: TGTGCCAGCAGTCGGACAGGGGTATATGGCTACACCTTC